The table lists the clone carrying this TCR beta chain with a count of one. The participants were between about 18 and 90 years old and came from fewer than 25 US areas. Which cohort a participant joined came from the clinical history participants gave. The sample is drawn from a study of blood T cell repertoires in COVID-19. As for the study in general: There were acute and convalescent COVID-19 samples, and they came from the United States, Italy and Spain. Sources were T cells, B-cell-depleted T cells, or PBMCs; the material itself was cDNA or gDNA.

Here immunoSEQ multiplex PCR was the method, and the copy in TCRdb shows in-frame clones only, minus some. The table shows roughly 250,000 clones, with approximately 90% occurring only once. The V gene lost 9 bases and the J gene lost 3 bases, with 14 bases spanning the gap. The CDR3 has 14 residues. From germline, CDR1 is MNHEY and CDR2 SVGAGI. This TCR derives from a human donor in a cohort exposed to, infected with or recovered from COVID-19 (not recorded which). The donor label of this sample is uncertain. The specimen was PBMCs or T cells enriched from blood (not recorded which). The chain combines TRBV6-5 with TRBJ1-4; D not resolved. The CDR3 here is CASSAGRPNEKLFF. The CDR3 DNA reads TGTGCCAGTTCAGCGGGCCGCCCTAATGAAAAACTGTTTTTT.